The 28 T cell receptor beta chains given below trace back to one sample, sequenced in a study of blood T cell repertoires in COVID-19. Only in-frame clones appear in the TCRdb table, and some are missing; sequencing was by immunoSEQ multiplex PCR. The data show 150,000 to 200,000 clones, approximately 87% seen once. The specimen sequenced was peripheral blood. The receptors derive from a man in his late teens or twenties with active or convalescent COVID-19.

The chain's CDR3 is CASSDSFSGTSSYNEQFF. The CDR3 nucleotides are TGTGCCAGCAGTGACTCCTTTAGCGGGACGAGCTCCTACAATGAGCAGTTCTTC. The chain joins TRBV6-4 to TRBJ2-1, with 8 bases lining up with TRBD2. The germline gives CDR1 MRHNA, CDR2 SNTAGT. The J segment lost 0 bases and the V segment lost 0 bases, leaving 7 bases of the junction unmatched. CDR3 length: 18 amino acids.

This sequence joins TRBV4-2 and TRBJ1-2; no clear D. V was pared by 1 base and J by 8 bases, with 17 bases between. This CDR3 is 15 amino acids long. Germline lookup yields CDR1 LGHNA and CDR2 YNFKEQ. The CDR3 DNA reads TGTGCCAGCAGCCAAGCAAGATTGGAGGCTCAAGGCTACACCTTC. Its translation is CASSQARLEAQGYTF.

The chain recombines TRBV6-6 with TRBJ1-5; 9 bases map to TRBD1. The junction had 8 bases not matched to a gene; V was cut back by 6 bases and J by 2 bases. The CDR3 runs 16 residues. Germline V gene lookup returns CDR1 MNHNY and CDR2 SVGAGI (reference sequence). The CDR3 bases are TGTGCCAGCAGCTATGGGACAGGGTCCGGCAATCAGCCCCAGCATTTT. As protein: CASSYGTGSGNQPQHF.

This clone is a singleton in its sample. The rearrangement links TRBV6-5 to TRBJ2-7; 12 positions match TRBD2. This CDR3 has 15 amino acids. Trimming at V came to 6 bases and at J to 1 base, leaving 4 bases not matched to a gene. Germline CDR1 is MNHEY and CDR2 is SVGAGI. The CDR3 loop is CASRRGLAGSYEQYV. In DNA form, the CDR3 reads TGTGCCAGCAGGAGAGGACTAGCGGGGTCCTACGAGCAGTACGTC.

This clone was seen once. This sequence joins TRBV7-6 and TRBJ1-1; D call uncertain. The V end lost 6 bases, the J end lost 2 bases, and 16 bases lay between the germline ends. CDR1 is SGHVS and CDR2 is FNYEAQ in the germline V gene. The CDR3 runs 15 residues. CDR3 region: CASRQAETLNTEAFF. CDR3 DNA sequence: TGTGCCAGCAGACAAGCGGAAACCCTAAACACTGAAGCTTTCTTT. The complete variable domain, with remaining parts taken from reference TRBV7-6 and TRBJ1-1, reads GAGVSQSPRYKVTKRGQDVALRCDPISGHVSLYWYRQALGQGPEFLTYFNYEAQQDKSGLPNDRFSAERPEGSISTLTIQRTEQRDSAMYRCASRQAETLNTEAFFGQGTRLTVV.

CDR3 coding DNA: TGTGCCAGCAGTTACCCAGGGATCCCCTACGAGCAGTACTTC. Protein: CASSYPGIPYEQYF. The genes are TRBV6-2 or TRBV6-3 and TRBJ2-7; tentative D call: TRBD1 (5 bases). V was cut by 2 bases and J by 2 bases, with 10 bases left in between. Germline V gives CDR1 MNHEY, CDR2 SVGEGT. There are 14 residues in the CDR3.

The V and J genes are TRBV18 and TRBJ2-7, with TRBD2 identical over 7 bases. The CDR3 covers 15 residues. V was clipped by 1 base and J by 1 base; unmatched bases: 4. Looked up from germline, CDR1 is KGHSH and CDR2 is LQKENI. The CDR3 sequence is CASSPRSGGSYEQYF. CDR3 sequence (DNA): TGTGCCAGCTCACCACGATCCGGGGGGTCCTACGAGCAGTACTTC. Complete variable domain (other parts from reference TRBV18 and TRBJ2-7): NAGVMQNPRHLVRRRGQEARLRCSPMKGHSHVYWYRQLPEEGLKFMVYLQKENIIDESGMPKERFSAEFPKEGPSILRIQQVVRGDSAAYFCASSPRSGGSYEQYFGPGTRLTVT.

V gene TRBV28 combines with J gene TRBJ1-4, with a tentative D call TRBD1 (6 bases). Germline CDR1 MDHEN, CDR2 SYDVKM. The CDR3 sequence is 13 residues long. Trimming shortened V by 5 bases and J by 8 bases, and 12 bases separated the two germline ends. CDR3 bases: TGTGCCAGCAGTCTACAGGGATGGGAAAAACTGTTTTTT. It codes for CASSLQGWEKLFF.

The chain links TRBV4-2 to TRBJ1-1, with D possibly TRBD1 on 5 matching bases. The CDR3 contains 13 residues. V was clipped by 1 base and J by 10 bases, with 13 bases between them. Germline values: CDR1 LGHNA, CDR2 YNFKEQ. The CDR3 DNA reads TGTGCCAGCAGCCAAGTGGGGGGACTGGCAGCTTTCTTT. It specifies CASSQVGGLAAFF.

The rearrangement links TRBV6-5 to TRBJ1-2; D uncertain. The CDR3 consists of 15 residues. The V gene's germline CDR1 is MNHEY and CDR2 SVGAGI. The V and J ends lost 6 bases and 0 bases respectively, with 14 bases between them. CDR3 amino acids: CASSPIYDSNYGYTF. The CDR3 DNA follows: TGTGCCAGCAGCCCGATCTACGATTCTAACTATGGCTACACCTTC.

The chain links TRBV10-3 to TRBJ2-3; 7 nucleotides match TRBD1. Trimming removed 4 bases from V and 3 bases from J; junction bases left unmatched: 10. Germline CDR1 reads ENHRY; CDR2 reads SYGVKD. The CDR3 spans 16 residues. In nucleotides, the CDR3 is TGTGCCATCAGTGGGAAGGGACAGACCTCGACAGATACGCAGTATTTT. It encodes CAISGKGQTSTDTQYF.

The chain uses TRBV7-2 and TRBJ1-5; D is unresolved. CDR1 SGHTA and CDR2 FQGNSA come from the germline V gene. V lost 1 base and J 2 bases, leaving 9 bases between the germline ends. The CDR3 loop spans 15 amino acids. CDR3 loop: CASSLDGRGNQPQHF. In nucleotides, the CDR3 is TGTGCCAGCAGCTTAGATGGGCGGGGCAATCAGCCCCAGCATTTT. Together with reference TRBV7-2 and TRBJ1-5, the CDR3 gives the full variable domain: GAGVSQSPSNKVTEKGKDVELRCDPISGHTALYWYRQSLGQGLEFLIYFQGNSAPDKSGLPSDRFSAERTGGSVSTLTIQRTQQEDSAVYLCASSLDGRGNQPQHFGDGTRLSIL.

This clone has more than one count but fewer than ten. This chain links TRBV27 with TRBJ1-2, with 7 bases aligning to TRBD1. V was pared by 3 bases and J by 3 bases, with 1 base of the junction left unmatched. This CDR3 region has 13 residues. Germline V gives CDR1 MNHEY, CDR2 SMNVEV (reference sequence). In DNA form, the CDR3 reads TGTGCCAGCAGTTTGACAGGGCACTATGGCTACACCTTC. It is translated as CASSLTGHYGYTF.

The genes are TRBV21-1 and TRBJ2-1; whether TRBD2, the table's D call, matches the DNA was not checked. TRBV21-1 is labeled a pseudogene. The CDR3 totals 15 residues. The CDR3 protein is CASSKAGSSYNEQFF. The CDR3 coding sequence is TGTGCCAGCAGCAAAGCCGGGTCCTCCTACAATGAGCAGTTCTTC.

The CDR3 is CASSPADITTEAFF. Here the CDR3 DNA reads TGTGCCAGCTCACCGGCGGACATAACCACTGAAGCTTTCTTT. The chain combines TRBV18 with TRBJ1-1; tentatively, D is TRBD1 (5 bases). The CDR3 length is 14 residues. The germline gives CDR1 KGHSH, CDR2 LQKENI. Trimming took 3 bases from V and 4 from J, leaving 12 bases between them.

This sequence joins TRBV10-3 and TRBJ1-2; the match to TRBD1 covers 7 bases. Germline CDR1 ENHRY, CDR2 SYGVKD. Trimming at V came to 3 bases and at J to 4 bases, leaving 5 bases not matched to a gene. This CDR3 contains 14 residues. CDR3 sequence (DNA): TGTGCCATCAGTGATGGGGGACAGCTCTATGGCTACACCTTC. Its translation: CAISDGGQLYGYTF.

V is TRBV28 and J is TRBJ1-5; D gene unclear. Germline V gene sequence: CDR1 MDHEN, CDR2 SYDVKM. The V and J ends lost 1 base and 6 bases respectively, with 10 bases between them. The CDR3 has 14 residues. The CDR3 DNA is TGTGCCAGCAGTTTATCCACCCGGAGTCAGCCCCAGCATTTT. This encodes CASSLSTRSQPQHF. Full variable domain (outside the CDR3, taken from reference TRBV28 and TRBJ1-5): DVKVTQSSRYLVKRTGEKVFLECVQDMDHENMFWYRQDPGLGLRLIYFSYDVKMKEKGDIPEGYSVSREKKERFSLILESASTNQTSMYLCASSLSTRSQPQHFGDGTRLSIL.

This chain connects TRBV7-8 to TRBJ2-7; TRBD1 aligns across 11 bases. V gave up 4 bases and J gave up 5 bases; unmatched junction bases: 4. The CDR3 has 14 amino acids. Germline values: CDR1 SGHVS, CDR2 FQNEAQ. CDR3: CASSSRGQGDEQYF. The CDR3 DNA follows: TGTGCCAGCAGCTCCCGGGGACAGGGGGACGAGCAGTACTTC.

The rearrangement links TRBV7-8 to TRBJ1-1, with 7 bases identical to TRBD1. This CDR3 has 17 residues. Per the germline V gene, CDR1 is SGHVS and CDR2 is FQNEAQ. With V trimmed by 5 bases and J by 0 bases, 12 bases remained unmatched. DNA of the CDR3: TGTGCCAGCAGCCTTCCCACGACAGGGACCATGAACACTGAAGCTTTCTTT. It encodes CASSLPTTGTMNTEAFF.

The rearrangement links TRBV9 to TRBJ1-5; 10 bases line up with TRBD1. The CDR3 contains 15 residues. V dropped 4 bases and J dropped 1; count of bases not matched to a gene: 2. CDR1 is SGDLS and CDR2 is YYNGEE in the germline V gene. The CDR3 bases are TGTGCCAGCAGCCTGGGACAGGGGAGCAATCAGCCCCAGCATTTT. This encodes CASSLGQGSNQPQHF.

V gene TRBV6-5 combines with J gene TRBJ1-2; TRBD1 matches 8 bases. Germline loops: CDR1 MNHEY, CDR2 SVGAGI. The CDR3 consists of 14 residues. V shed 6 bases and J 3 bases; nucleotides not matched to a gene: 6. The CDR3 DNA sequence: TGTGCCAGCAGCCTACAGACAGGGGACTATGGCTACACCTTC. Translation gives CASSLQTGDYGYTF.

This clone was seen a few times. For the CDR3, the DNA is TGTGCCAGCAGCAGGGGGACCCAAGAGACCCAGTACTTC. Its translation is CASSRGTQETQYF. The V and J genes are TRBV12-3 or TRBV12-4 and TRBJ2-5; 7 nucleotides align to TRBD1. J lost 1 base, V lost 6 bases, and 2 bases had no gene match. The CDR3 is made up of 13 amino acids.

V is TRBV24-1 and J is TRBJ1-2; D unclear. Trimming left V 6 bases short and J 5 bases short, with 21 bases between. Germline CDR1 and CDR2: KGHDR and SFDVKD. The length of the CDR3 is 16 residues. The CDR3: CATSKTADTSIYGYTF. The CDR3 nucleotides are TGTGCCACCAGTAAAACAGCCGACACCTCAATATATGGCTACACCTTC.

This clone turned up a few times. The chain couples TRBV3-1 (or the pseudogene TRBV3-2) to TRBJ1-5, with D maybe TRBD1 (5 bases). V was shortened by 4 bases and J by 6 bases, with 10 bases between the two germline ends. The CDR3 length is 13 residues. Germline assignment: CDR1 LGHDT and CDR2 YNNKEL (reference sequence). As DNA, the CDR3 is TGTGCCAGCAGCCTAGAGGGGAGTCAGCCCCAGCATTTT. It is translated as CASSLEGSQPQHF.

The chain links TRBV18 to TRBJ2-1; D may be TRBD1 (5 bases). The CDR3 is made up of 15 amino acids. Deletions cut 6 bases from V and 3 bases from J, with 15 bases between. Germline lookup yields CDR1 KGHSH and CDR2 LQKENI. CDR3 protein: CASSSTETLYNEQFF. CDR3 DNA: TGTGCCAGCTCTTCGACAGAGACCCTCTACAATGAGCAGTTCTTC.

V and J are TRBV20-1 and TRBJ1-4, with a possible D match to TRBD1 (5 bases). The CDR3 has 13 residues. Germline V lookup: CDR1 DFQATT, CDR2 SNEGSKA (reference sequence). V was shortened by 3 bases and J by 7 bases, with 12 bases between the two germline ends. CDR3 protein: CSASGQGAEKLFF. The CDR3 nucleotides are TGCAGTGCTAGTGGCCAGGGTGCTGAAAAACTGTTTTTT.

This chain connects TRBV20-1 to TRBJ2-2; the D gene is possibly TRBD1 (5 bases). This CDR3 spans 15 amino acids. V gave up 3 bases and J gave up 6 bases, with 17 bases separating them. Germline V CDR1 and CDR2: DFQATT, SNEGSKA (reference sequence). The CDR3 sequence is CSASFPAGYSGELFF. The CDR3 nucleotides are TGCAGTGCTAGTTTTCCGGCAGGGTACTCCGGGGAGCTGTTTTTT.

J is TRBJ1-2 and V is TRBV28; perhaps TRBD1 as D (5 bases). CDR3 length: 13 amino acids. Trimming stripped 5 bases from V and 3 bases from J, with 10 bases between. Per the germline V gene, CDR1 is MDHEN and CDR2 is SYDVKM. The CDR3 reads CASSGQGYYGYTF. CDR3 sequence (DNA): TGTGCCAGCAGTGGGCAGGGTTACTATGGCTACACCTTC.